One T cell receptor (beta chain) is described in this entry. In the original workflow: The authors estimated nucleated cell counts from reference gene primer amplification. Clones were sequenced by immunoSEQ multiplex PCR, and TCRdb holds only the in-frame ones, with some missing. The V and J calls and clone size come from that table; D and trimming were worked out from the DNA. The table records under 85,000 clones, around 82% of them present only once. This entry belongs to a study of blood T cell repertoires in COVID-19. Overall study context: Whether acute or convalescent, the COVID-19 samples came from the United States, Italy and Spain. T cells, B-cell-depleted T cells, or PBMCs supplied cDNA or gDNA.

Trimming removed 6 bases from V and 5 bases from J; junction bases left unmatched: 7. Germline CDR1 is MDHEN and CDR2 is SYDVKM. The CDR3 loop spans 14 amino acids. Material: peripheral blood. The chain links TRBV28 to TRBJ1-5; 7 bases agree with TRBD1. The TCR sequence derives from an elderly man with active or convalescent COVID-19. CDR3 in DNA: TGTGCCAGCAGGGGAGACAGGGCCTATCAGCCCCAGCATTTT. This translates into CASRGDRAYQPQHF.